This entry is about one TCR beta chain. Its antigen is as yet unknown. This entry belongs to a study of shared clonotypes between healthy human individuals. Study-level findings and limits: In general, naive subsets displayed greater estimated richness than memory subsets did. Unshared clonotypes carried lower generation probabilities than those common to all four donors.

The protocol was immunoSEQ multiplex PCR, while the TCRdb copy is restricted to in-frame clones and leaves out a portion. The sample holds 2 million to 3 million clones, 90% to 95% seen once. V was pared by 4 bases and J by 10 bases, with 12 bases of the junction left unmatched. The CDR3 extends over 15 amino acids. Germline CDR1 SGHNT, CDR2 YYREEE (reference sequence). V usage is TRBV5-4 and J usage is TRBJ1-4; 8 bases map to TRBD1. The clonotype comes from a man between 18 and 29 years old in good health. Source material: naive CD4+ T cells sorted from blood. The subset: CD45RA+ positively selected. As DNA, the CDR3 is TGTGCCAGCAGCCCGGATTCGGGACAGGACGGAAAACTGTTTTTT. It encodes CASSPDSGQDGKLFF.